This T cell receptor beta chain was captured in a study of CD8 T cells in ankylosing spondylitis (TCRdb year 2017). The study in broad terms: To find TCR variants linked to disease, the study profiled T cell receptor beta repertoires in ankylosing spondylitis patients and healthy donors. The full study cohort comprised 25 ankylosing spondylitis patients and around 100 healthy donors. Peripheral blood was sampled, and synovial fluid was additionally collected from ankylosing spondylitis patients. Study-wide findings and limitations: Significant enrichment of the disease-linked clones was reported in matched synovial fluid samples from ankylosing spondylitis patients. Blood from ankylosing spondylitis patients appeared to be characterized by a TCR beta motif composed of 7 to 9 highly homologous amino acid variants. A CD8+ phenotype was shown by the disease-linked clones, which were found at relatively low frequencies in peripheral blood. Some motif variants had previously been reported in the synovial fluid and blood of reactive arthritis patients, which suggests shared mechanisms of disease initiation.

TCRdb records Illumina HiSeq 2500 as the sequencer. TCR beta libraries were prepared by quantitative 5'-RACE with molecular barcodes. The authors processed their data as follows. A new computational method based on a probabilistic model of VDJ rearrangement was used to identify disease-linked TCR variants. TCRdb trimmed public reads at Q25 via fastp, called clones via MiXCR and kept in-frame beta chains. Every CDR3 protein is listed once, alongside the most common genes and DNA of its rows. The V and J calls and clone size are TCRdb's, not the authors'. Present in this sample are hundreds of thousands of distinct CDR3 sequences, approximately 12% of which were seen just once. The top ten clonotypes cover roughly 0.51% of the sample. From its cysteine to its phenylalanine, the CDR3 spans 15 amino acids. The read is trimmed to its CDR3 DNA, 45 bases read in frame from base 1. The germline V gene (reference sequence) specifies LGHDT as CDR1 and YNNKEL as CDR2. Ends trimmed: V by 2 bases, J by 4 bases; bases unmatched to a gene: 3.

This clonotype was seen a few times. Its target antigen remains unknown. No base-level quality is on record; no much larger clone is a single base apart. The rearranged chain carries TRBV3-1 and TRBJ2-1, and 9 junction bases match TRBD2. The sequence was collected from a male donor with ankylosing spondylitis. The sequencing sample was made of blood, either unsorted or a sorted T cell fraction (not recorded which). In nucleotides, the sequence is TGTGCCAGCAGCCAACTTCTAGCGGGATACAATGAGCAGTTCTTC. It codes for CASSQLLAGYNEQFF.